Sequencing of this TCR beta chain was carried out in a study of spatial heterogeneity in lung cancer. Time point: sample taken at primary tumor resection. Sequencing was performed on whole RNA extracted from tumor and nontumor lung tissue, or from frozen PBMC, and the material was left unsorted. Relative to its sample, this clonotype is medium-sized. Its specificity is unknown. Findings and caveats of the study: Expanded intratumoral alpha and beta TCR counts tracked tumor mutation counts. Estimated TCR-seq coverage of tumor T cells was only around 7% for alpha chains. For beta chains, the corresponding estimate was about 13%.

The CDR3 is 16 residues long. Trimming stripped 4 bases from V and 7 bases from J, with 17 bases between. The germline V gene has CDR1 LGHDT and CDR2 YNNKEL (reference sequence). Each molecule of TCR cDNA was tagged with one unique molecular identifier. TCRdb re-called the 5' RACE reads with MiXCR, one entry per CDR3 protein. The sample holds around 26,000 distinct CDR3 sequences, approximately 9.5% seen once. The chain joins TRBV3-1 to TRBJ1-6; D might be TRBD1 (5 bases). Sequenced material: lung tumor tissue, taken at surgery. The sequence was collected from a male donor with early-stage non-small cell lung cancer. DNA of the CDR3: TGTGCCAGCAGCCCAGCTCTGGACACCGCCAATTCACCCCTCCACTTT. Amino acid sequence: CASSPALDTANSPLHF.